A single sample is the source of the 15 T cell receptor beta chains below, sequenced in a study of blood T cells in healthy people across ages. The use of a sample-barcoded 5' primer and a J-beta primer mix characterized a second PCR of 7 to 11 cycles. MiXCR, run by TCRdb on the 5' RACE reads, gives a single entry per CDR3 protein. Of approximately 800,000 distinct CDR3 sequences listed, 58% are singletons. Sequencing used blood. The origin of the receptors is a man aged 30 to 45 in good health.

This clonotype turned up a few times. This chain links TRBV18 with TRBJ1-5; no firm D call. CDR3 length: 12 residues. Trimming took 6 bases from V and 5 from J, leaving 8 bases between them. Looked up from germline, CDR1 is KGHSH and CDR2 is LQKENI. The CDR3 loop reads CASSRSDQPQHF. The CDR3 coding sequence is TGTGCCAGCTCGCGCTCGGATCAGCCCCAGCATTTT.

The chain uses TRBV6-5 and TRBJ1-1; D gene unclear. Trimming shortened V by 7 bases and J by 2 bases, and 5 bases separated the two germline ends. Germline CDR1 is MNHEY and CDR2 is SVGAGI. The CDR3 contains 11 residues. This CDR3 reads CASTYNTEAFF. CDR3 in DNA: TGTGCCAGCACCTATAACACTGAAGCTTTCTTT.

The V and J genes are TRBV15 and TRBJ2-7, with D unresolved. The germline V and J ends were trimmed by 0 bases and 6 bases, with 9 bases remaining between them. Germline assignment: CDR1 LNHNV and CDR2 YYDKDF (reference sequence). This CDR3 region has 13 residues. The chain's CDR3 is CATSRDLESEQYF. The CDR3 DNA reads TGTGCCACCAGCAGAGATCTTGAGTCCGAGCAGTACTTC.

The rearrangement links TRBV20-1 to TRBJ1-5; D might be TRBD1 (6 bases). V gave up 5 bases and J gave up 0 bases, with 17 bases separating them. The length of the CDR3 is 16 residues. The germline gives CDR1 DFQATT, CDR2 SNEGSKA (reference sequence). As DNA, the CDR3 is TGCAGTGCTTCGGACAGATCAGATTATAGCAATCAGCCCCAGCATTTT. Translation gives CSASDRSDYSNQPQHF.

The CDR3 here is CASSPRSPTDTQYF. CDR3 DNA sequence: TGTGCCAGCTCACCACGATCGCCCACGGATACGCAGTATTTT. V is TRBV18 and J is TRBJ2-3; the D is unclear. Germline lookup yields CDR1 KGHSH and CDR2 LQKENI. V lost 1 base, J lost 6 bases, and 11 bases lay in between. This CDR3 comprises 14 residues.

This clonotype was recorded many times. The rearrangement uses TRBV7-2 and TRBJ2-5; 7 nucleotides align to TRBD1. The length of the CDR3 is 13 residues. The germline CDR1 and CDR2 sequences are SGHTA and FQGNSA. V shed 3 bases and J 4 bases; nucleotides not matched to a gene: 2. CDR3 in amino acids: CASSLNRGETQYF. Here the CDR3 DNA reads TGTGCCAGCAGCTTGAACAGGGGAGAGACCCAGTACTTC.

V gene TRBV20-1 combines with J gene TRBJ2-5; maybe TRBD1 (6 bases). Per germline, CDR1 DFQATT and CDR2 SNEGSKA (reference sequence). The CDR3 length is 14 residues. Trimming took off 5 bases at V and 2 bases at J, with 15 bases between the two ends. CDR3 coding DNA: TGCAGTGCTCCAAGGGGGACGCAGCAAGAGACCCAGTACTTC. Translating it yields CSAPRGTQQETQYF.

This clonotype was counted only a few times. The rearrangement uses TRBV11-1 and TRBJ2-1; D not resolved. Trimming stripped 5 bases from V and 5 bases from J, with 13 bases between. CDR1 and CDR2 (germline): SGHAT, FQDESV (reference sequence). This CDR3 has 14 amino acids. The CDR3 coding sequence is TGTGCCAGCAGCCTCCTCACGGATCACAATGAGCAGTTCTTC. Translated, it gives CASSLLTDHNEQFF.

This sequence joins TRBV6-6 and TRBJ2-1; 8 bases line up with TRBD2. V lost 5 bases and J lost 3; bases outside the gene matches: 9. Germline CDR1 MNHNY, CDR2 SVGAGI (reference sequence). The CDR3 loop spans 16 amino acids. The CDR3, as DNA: TGTGCCAGCAGTCGACGCACTAGCGGAAACTACAATGAGCAGTTCTTC. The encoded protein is CASSRRTSGNYNEQFF.

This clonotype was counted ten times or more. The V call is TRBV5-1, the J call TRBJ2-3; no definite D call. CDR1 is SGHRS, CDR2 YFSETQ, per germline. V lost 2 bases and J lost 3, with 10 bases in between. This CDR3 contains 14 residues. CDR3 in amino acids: CASSFTGKTDTQYF. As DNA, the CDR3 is TGCGCCAGCAGCTTTACGGGCAAAACAGATACGCAGTATTTT.

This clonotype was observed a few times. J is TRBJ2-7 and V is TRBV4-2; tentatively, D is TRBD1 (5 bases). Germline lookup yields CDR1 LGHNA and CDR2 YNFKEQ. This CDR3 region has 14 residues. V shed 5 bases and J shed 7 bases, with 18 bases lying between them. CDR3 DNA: TGTGCCAGCAGCTCACCATCCGGCCAGGGAGAGCAGTACTTC. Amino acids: CASSSPSGQGEQYF.

CDR3: CASSPGRDSLPYEQYF. The CDR3 nucleotides are TGTGCCAGCTCACCCGGTAGGGACAGCCTCCCCTACGAGCAGTACTTC. The V gene is TRBV18, the J gene TRBJ2-7; 7 bases agree with TRBD1. Germline-derived CDR1 and CDR2 are KGHSH and LQKENI. CDR3 size: 16 residues. Trimming took 3 bases from V and 2 from J; bases not matched to a gene: 10.

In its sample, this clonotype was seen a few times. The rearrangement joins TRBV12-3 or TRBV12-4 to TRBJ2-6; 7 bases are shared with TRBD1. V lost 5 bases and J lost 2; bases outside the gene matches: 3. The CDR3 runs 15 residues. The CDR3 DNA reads TGTGCCAGCAGTCGTACAGGGGCTGGGGCCAACGTCCTGACTTTC. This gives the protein CASSRTGAGANVLTF.

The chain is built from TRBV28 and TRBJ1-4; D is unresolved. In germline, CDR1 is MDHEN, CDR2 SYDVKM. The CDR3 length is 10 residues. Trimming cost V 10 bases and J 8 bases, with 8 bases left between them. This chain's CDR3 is CATLEEKLFF. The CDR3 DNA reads TGTGCCACCCTGGAGGAAAAACTGTTTTTT.

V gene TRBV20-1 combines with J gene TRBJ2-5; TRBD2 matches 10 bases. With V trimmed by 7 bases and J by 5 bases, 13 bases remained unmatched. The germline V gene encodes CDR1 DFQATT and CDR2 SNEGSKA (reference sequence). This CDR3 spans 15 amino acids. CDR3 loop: CSGEERLAGVETQYF. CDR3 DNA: TGCAGTGGGGAGGAGAGGCTAGCGGGGGTGGAGACCCAGTACTTC.